This entry concerns a single T cell receptor beta chain. The record originates from a study of blood T cell repertoires in COVID-19. About the research overall: Samples of COVID-19 (acute and convalescent) were obtained from the United States, Italy and Spain. T cells, B-cell-depleted T cells, or PBMCs provided the cDNA or gDNA that served as material.

In the authors' workflow: It was from reference gene primer amplification that nucleated cell counts were estimated. Sequencing used immunoSEQ multiplex PCR; TCRdb keeps in-frame clones, though not all of them. The DNA gave D and trimming, while V, J and clone size come from that table. The sample consists of 80,000 to 100,000 clones, roughly 80% of them appearing once. This CDR3 spans 16 amino acids. Trimming cost V 3 bases and J 2 bases, with 11 bases left between them. The V call is TRBV23-1, the J call TRBJ1-6; TRBD1 might be the D (5 bases). TRBV23-1 is an ORF, with its function uncertain. This receptor was obtained from a man aged 50-59 years who had recovered from COVID-19. The sample taken for sequencing was peripheral blood. The CDR3 region is CASSQNRRAYNSPLHF. The CDR3 DNA sequence: TGCGCCAGCAGTCAGAACAGGAGGGCCTATAATTCACCCCTCCACTTT.